The subject of this entry is one T cell receptor (beta chain). The sample belongs to a study of blood T cell repertoires in COVID-19. The wider study: Some COVID-19 samples were acute and others convalescent; all came from the United States, Italy and Spain. PBMCs, B-cell-depleted T cells, or T cells were the source of the cDNA or gDNA that made up the material.

Germline CDR1 is SGHTA and CDR2 is FQGNSA. Losses at the gene ends were 5 bases for V and 7 bases for J; bases not matched to a gene: 7. CDR3 size: 15 residues. Methods used by the authors: Amplification of reference gene primers provided the estimated nucleated cell counts. Using immunoSEQ multiplex PCR, the repertoire was profiled, and TCRdb retains in-frame clones only, with some absent. V and J calls and clone size are copied from that table; D and trimming were computed from the DNA. There are roughly 24,000 clones in the sample; about 75% occur only once, and roughly 15% lies in the top ten. The sequence came from a man older than 75 with active or convalescent COVID-19. Sequencing was carried out using peripheral blood. The chain has TRBV7-2 and TRBJ2-5; 13 positions match TRBD2. The CDR3 loop is CASSARTSGSGTQYF. DNA for the CDR3: TGTGCCAGCAGCGCCAGGACTAGCGGGAGTGGGACCCAGTACTTC. The full variable domain, rest sourced from reference TRBV7-2 and TRBJ2-5, is GAGVSQSPSNKVTEKGKDVELRCDPISGHTALYWYRQSLGQGLEFLIYFQGNSAPDKSGLPSDRFSAERTGGSVSTLTIQRTQQEDSAVYLCASSARTSGSGTQYFGPGTRLLVL.